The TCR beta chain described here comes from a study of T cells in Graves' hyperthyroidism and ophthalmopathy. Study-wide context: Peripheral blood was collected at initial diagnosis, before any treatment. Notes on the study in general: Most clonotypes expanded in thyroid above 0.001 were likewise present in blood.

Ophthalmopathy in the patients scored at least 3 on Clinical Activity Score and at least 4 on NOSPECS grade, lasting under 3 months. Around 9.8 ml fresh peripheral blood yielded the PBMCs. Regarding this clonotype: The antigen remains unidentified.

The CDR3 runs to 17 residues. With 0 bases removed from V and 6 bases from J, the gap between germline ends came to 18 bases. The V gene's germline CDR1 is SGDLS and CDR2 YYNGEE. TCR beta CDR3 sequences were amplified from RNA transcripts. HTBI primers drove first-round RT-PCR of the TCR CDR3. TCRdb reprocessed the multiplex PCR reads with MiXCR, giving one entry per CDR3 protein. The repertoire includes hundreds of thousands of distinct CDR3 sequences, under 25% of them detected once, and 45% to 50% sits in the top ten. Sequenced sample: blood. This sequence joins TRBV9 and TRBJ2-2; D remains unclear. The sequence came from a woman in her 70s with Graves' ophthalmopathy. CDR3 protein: CASSVGENSFAPGELFF. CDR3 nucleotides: TGTGCCAGCAGCGTAGGAGAAAACTCCTTCGCCCCCGGGGAGCTGTTTTTT.